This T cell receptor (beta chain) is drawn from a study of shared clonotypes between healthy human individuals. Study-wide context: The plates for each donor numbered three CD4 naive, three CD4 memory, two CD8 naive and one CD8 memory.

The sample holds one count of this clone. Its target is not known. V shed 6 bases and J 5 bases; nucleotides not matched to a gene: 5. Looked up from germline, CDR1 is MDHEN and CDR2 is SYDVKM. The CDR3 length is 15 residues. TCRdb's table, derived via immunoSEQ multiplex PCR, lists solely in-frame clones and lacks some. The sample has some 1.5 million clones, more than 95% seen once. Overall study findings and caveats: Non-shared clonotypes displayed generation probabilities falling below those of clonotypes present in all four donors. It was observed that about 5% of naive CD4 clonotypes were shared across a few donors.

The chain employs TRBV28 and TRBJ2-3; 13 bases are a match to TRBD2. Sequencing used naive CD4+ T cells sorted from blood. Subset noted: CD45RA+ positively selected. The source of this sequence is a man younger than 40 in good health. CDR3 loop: CASRGLAGMRDTQYF. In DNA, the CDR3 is TGTGCCAGCAGGGGACTAGCGGGAATGCGAGATACGCAGTATTTT.